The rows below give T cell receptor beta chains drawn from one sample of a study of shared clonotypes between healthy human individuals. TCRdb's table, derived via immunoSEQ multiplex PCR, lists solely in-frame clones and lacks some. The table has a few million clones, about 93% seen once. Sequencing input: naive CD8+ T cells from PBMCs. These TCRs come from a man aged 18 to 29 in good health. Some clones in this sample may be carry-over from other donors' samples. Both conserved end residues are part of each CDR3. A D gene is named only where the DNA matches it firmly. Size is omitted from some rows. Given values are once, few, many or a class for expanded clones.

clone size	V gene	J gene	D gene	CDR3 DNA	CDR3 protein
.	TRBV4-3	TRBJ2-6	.	TGCGCCAGCAGCCAAAACTCTGGGGCCAACGTCCTGACTTTC	CASSQNSGANVLTF
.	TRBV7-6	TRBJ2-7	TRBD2	TGTGCCAGCAGCTCGGGGCGTGGGGCGGGAGGGCCCCGCGAGCAGTACTTC	CASSSGRGAGGPREQYF
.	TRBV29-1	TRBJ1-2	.	TGCAGCGTTGCGGCGACCTTTGGCAGGGGTGGCTACACCTTC	CSVAATFGRGGYTF
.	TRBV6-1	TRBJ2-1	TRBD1	TGTGCCAGCACCCGGGACAGGGGGTACAATGAGCAGTTCTTC	CASTRDRGYNEQFF
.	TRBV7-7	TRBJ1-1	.	TGTGCCAGCAGCCGAACGACGGGGGACACTGAAGCTTTCTTT	CASSRTTGDTEAFF
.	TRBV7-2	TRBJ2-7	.	TGTGCCAGCACCGGTCGGGCGGGACGGGCCTACGAGCAGTACTTC	CASTGRAGRAYEQYF
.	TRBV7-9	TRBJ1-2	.	TGTGCCAGCAGCTTAGTGTCCGCCCACGCCTATGGCTACACCTTC	CASSLVSAHAYGYTF
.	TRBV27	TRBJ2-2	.	TGTGCCAGCAGTTTAGGTTCCCGGAGGACCGGGGAGCTGTTTTTT	CASSLGSRRTGELFF
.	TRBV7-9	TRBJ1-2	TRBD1	TGTGCCAGCAGCTTACTAGGACAGGGGAAAGACTATGGCTACACCTTC	CASSLLGQGKDYGYTF
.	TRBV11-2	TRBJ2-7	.	TGTGCCAGCAGCTCCCCTTACGAGCAGTACTTC	CASSSPYEQYF
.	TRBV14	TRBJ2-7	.	TGTGCCAGCAGCCAAGATTTCGGATACGAGCAGTACTTC	CASSQDFGYEQYF
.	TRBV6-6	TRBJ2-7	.	TGTGCCAGCAGTTTCCTGGCCCTAAGGGAGCAGTACTTC	CASSFLALREQYF
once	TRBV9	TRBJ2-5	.	TGTGCCAGCAGCGTAGGTGCAGTTAAAGAGACCCAGTACTTC	CASSVGAVKETQYF
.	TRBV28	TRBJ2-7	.	TGTGCCAGCAGTTACAAGAGAATTAGGTCCTACGAGCAGTACTTC	CASSYKRIRSYEQYF
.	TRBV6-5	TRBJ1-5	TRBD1	TGTGCCAGCAGAGCCGGGACAGGGGTCAATCAGCCCCAGCATTTT	CASRAGTGVNQPQHF
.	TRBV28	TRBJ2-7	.	TGTGCCAGCAGTCCGACAGGCCTTAGCTCCTACGAGCAGTACTTC	CASSPTGLSSYEQYF
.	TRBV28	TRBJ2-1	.	TGTGCCAGCAGTTTTGGGGCTAGCTACAATGAGCAGTTCTTC	CASSFGASYNEQFF
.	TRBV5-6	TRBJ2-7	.	TGTGCCAGCAGCTTATTCGGCCTATACGAGCAGTACTTC	CASSLFGLYEQYF
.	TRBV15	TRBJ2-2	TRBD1	TGTGCCACCAGCAGAGATCGCACAGGGGCGCAAACCGGGGAGCTGTTTTTT	CATSRDRTGAQTGELFF
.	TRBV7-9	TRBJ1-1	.	TGTGCCAGCAGCCGGATGCTAATTTTCTTT	CASSRMLIFF
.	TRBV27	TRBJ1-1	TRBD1	TGTGCCAGCAGTTTATTAGGGACAGGGGATAAGGACACTGAAGCTTTCTTT	CASSLLGTGDKDTEAFF
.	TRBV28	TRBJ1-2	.	TGTGCCAGCGACTCCCCACACAGGGCAAGCTATGGCTACACCTTC	CASDSPHRASYGYTF
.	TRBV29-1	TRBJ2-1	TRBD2	TGCAGCGTGCGACTAGCGGGATTTCGGGATGAGCAGTTCTTC	CSVRLAGFRDEQFF
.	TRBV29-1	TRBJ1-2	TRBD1	TGCAGCGTTCCTTGGGACAGGGGCCTTGGCTACACCTTC	CSVPWDRGLGYTF